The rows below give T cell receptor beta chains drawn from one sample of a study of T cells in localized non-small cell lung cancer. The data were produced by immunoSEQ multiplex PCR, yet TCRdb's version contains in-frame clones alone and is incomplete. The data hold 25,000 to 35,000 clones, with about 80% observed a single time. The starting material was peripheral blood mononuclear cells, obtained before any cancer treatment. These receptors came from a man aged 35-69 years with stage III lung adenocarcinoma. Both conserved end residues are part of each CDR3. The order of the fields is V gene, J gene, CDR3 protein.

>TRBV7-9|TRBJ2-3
CASSLSAAGTDTQYF
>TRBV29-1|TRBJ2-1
CSVASTDNEQFF
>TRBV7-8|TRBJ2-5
CASSFQETQYF
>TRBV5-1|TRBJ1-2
CASSSGTPNYGYTF
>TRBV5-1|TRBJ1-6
CASSDGGGGAPLHF
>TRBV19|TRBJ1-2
CASNTGSASSGYTF
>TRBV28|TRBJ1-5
CASSLSRTISNQPQHF
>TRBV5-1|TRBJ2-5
CASSLALTGGETQYF
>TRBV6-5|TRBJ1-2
CASSQGAYGYTF
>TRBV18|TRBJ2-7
CASSPSVEQYF
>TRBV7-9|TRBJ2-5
CARLPRGQETQYF
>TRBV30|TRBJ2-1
CAWSGGLVSHEQFF
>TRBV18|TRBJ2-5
CASSPPGLAGETQYF
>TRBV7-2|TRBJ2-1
CADSQGYYNEQFF
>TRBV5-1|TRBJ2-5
CASSLEGGRETQYF
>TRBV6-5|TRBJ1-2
CASRLGTEYYGYTF
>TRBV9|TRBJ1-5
CASSPRDRGNQPQHF
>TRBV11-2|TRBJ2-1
CASRTPGHREQFF
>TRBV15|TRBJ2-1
CATSRETGGWGEQFF
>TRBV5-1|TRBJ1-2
CASGDSPVGYGYTF
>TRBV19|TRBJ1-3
CASSRKISGNTIYF
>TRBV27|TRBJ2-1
CATQGQKISYNEQFF
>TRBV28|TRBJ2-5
CASSSWTRGETQYF
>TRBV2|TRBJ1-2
CASSGGGDGYTF
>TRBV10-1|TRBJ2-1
CASSLSGKNEQFF
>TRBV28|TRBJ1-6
CASSLLGHSPLHF
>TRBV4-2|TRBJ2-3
CASSLGLAMDTQYF
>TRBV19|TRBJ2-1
CASRIPGLGSGDEQFF
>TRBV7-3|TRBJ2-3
CASSLGWEADTQYF
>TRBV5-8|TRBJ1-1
CASSPGLDRNTEAFF
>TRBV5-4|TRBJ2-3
CASSFGQNTDTQYF
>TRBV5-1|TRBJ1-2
CASSSGGGYGYTF
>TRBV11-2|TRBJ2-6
CASRFSGANVLTF
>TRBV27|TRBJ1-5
CASSFSFGGLGQPQHF
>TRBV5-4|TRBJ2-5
CASSLVLAGQETQYF
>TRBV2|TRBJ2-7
CASSVSISRSDEQYF
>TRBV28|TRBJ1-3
CASSGEGSGNTIYF
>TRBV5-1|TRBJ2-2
CASSLELAGDAGELFF
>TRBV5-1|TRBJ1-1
CASSFGVGLNTEAFF
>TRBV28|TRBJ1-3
CASSPRGAIYF
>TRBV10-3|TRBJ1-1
CAISDWGQNTEAFF
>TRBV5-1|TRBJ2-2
CASSLDSAFTGELFF
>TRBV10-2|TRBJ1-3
CASSDGNTIYF
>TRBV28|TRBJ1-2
CASSLAGSLRGYTF
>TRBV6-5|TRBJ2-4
CASSSGAGWGIQYF
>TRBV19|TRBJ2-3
CASSIGGDTQYF
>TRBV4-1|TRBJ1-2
CASSQDANSPYGYTF
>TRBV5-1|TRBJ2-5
CASTQRGREETQYF
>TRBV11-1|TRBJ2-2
CASSFNSGANTGELFF
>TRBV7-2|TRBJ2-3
CASSSVRGGKTDTQYF
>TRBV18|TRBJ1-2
CASSDGPFGYTF
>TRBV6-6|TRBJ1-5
CASSYGDQPQHF
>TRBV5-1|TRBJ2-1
CASTGNWDEQFF
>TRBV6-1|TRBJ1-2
CASSTGGRNYGYTF
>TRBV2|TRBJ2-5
CASSDLTSAGTQYF
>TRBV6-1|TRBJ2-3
CASTRDRTYTQYF
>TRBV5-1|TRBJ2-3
CASSLTYAGGSTDTQYF
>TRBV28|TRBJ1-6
CASSLPGRVNSPLHF